This T cell receptor (beta chain) emerged from a study of T-cell memory formation after mild COVID-19. Each CDR3 protein gets one entry after TCRdb re-called the 5' RACE reads with MiXCR. This table has some 180,000 distinct CDR3 sequences, 13% appearing once. CDR1 MNHNS and CDR2 SASEGT come from the germline V gene. CDR3 length equals 14 residues. The V gene lost 7 bases and the J gene lost 9 bases, with 19 bases spanning the gap. Input material: PBMCs or a T cell subset sorted from them (not recorded which). This chain connects TRBV6-1 to TRBJ2-1, with a weak D call TRBD1 (6 bases). This receptor was obtained from a man between 18 and 35 years old who had mild COVID-19 (a few samples of this study predate the infection). Cell type and time point are not known. CDR3 protein: CASTRTTGVSEQFF. The CDR3 region has the DNA TGTGCCAGCACCCGTACGACAGGTGTTTCTGAGCAGTTCTTC.